The T cell receptor beta chain under discussion was sequenced for a study of blood T cell repertoires in COVID-19 (dated by TCRdb to the early 2020s). Context from the whole study: The collaborator samples originated in the United States, Italy and Spain and spanned the acute and convalescent phases of COVID-19. Where available, HLA class I and class II types were taken from metadata supplied by the sample provider and were not determined by assay-based typing. The dataset comprised deeply sampled blood TCRbeta repertoires from subjects exposed to, actively infected with, or recovered from COVID-19. Sample metadata almost always included a de-identified subject ID, COVID-19 status, age in years and sex. Samples came from the ongoing ImmuneRACE study (first 160 participants) plus 1,254 subjects from 6 global collaborators. A freely available public database, intended as a resource for researchers studying the immune response to SARS-CoV-2, is where the repertoires were released. The prospective study material was composed of cDNA or gDNA derived from T cells, B-cell-depleted T cells, or PBMCs. What the study reported, not specific to this receptor: The amount of clinical and demographic metadata varied by source and participant and was provided uncurated.

Turning to this clone: The clone's antigen remains unknown. Qualities for individual bases were not recorded, and no much larger clone is one base off.

The CDR3 spans 13 residues, from the cysteine through the phenylalanine. Only the CDR3 DNA is retained, 39 bases long and in frame from the first base. V loses 4 bases, J loses 0 bases, and the germline ends lie 4 bases apart. Based on the germline V gene (reference sequence), the CDR1 and CDR2 sequences are SGHNT and YYREEE. TCRbeta CDR3 regions were amplified from genomic DNA by means of the immunoSEQ Assay, a bias-controlled multiplex PCR. On the study's bioinformatics: The number of nucleated cells in each sample was estimated from the amplification of reference gene primers within the assay. To quantify the absolute abundance of each unique TCRbeta CDR3 rearrangement, sequence reads were collapsed and filtered. For each sample, productive Simpson clonality was calculated as the square root of Simpson's diversity index over productive rearrangements. TCRdb's version of the immuneACCESS table is confined to in-frame rearrangements and falls short of the full clone set. An unresolved V gene accounts for under half of the shortfall where checked; the remainder is of unknown origin. The V and J calls and clone size come from that table; D and trimming were worked out from the DNA. The table for this sample lists about 320,000 clones; roughly 90% of them were counted only once. The top ten clones comprise 3.9% of the sample.

In the prospective study, participants were roughly 18 to 90 years old, resided in fewer than 25 geographic areas of the United States, and were enrolled through a virtual design. Cohort assignment in the prospective study relied on participant-reported clinical history from a screening survey and a study questionnaire. Exposed participants had been in contact, within 2 weeks of entering the study, with a person who had a PCR-confirmed or clinician-diagnosed case of COVID-19. In the prospective study, mobile phlebotomists collected whole blood, serum and a nasopharyngeal or oropharyngeal swab from each participant. Additional blood draws and questionnaires over an approximately 2-month period could optionally be provided by prospective study participants. Prospective study blood samples were shipped either frozen or at room temperature before DNA extraction.

The chain was built from TRBV5-4 and TRBJ1-4, with no D gene named confidently. The sequenced material came from PBMCs or T cells enriched from blood (not recorded which). This clonotype originated in a woman in her twenties or thirties who had been exposed to COVID-19. CDR3 region: CASSLTTNEKLFF. The bases are TGTGCCAGCAGCCTTACAACTAATGAAAAACTGTTTTTT.